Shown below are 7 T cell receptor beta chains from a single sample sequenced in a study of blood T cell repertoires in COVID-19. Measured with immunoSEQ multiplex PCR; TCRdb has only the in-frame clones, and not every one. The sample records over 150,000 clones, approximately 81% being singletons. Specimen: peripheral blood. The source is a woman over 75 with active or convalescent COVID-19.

The chain's CDR3 is CASSLAPGAGGRETQYF. In nucleotides, the CDR3 is TGCGCCAGCAGCTTGGCCCCAGGAGCGGGAGGGAGGGAGACCCAGTACTTC. The chain is built from TRBV5-1 and TRBJ2-5; 10 bases are shared with TRBD2. Germline V gene sequence: CDR1 SGHRS, CDR2 YFSETQ. The J segment lost 5 bases and the V segment lost 0 bases, leaving 10 bases of the junction unmatched. CDR3 length: 17 amino acids.

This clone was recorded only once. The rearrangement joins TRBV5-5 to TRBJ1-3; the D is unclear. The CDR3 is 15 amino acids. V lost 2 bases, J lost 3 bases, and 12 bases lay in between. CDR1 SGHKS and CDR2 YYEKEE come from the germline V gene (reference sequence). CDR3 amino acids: CASSFERTYGNTIYF. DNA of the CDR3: TGTGCCAGCAGCTTCGAAAGGACTTATGGAAACACCATATATTTT.

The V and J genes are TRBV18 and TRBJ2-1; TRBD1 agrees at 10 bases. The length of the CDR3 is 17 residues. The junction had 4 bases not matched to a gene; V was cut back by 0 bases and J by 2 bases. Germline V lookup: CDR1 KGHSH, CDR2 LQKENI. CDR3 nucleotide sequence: TGTGCCAGCTCACCACCCCGACAGGGGGCGGCCTACAATGAGCAGTTCTTC. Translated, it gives CASSPPRQGAAYNEQFF.

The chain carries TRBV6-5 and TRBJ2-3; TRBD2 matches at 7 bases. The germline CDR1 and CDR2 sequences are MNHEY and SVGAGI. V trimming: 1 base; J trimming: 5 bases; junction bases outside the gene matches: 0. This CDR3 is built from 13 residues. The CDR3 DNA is TGTGCCAGCAGTTACTGGGAGGGAGATACGCAGTATTTT. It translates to CASSYWEGDTQYF.

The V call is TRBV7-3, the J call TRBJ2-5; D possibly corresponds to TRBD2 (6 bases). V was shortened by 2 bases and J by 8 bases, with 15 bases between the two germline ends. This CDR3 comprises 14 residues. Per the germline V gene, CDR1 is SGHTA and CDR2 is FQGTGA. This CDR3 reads CASSLVSGGETQYF. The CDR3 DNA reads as TGTGCCAGCAGCTTAGTCAGCGGAGGGGAAACCCAGTACTTC.

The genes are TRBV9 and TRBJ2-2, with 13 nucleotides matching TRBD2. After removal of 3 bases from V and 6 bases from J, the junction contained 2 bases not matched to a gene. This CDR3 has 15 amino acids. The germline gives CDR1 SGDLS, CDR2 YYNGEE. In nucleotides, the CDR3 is TGTGCCAGCAGCGGAGGACTAGCGGGGGCCGGGGAGCTGTTTTTT. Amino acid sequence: CASSGGLAGAGELFF. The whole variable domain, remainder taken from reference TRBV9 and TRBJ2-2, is DSGVTQTPKHLITATGQRVTLRCSPRSGDLSVYWYQQSLDQGLQFLIQYYNGEERAKGNILERFSAQQFPDLHSELNLSSLELGDSALYFCASSGGLAGAGELFFGEGSRLTVL.

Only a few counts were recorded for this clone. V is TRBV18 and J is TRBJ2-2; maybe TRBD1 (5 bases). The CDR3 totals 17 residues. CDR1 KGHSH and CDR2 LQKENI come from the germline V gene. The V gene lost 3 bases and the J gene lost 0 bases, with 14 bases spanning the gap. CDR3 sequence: CASSPQQDRSNTGELFF. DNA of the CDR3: TGTGCCAGCTCACCCCAACAGGACCGATCGAACACCGGGGAGCTGTTTTTT.